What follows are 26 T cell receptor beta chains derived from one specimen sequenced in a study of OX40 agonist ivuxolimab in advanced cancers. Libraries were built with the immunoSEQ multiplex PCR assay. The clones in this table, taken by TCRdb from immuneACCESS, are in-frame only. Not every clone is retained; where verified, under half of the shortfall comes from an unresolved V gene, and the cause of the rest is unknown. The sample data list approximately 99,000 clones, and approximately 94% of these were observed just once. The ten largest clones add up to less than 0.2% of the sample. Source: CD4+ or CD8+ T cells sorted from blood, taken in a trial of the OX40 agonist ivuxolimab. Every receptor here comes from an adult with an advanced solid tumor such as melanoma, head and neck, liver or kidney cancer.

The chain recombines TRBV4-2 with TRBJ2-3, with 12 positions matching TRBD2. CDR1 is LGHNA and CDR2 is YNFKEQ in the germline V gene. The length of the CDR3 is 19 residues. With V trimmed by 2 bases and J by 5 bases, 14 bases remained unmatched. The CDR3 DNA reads TGTGCCAGCAGCCAAAAGATCCTAGCGGGAGGGGAGGTTCAAGATACGCAGTATTTT. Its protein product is CASSQKILAGGEVQDTQYF.

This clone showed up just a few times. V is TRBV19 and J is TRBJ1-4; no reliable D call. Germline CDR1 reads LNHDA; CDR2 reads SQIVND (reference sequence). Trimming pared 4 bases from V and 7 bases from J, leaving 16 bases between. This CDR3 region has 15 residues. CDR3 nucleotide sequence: TGTGCCAGTAGTACGAACCAGGATTTACTTGAAAAACTGTTTTTT. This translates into CASSTNQDLLEKLFF.

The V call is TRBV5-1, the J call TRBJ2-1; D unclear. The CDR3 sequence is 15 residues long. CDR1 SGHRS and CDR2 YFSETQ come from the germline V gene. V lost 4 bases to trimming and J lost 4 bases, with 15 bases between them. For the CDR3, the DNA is TGCGCCAGCAGCCTAAATATTGCCTTATACAATGAGCAGTTCTTC. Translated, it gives CASSLNIALYNEQFF.

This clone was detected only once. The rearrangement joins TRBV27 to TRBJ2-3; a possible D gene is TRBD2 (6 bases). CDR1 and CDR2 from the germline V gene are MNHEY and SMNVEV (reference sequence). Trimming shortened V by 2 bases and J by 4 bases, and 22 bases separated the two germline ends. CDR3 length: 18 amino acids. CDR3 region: CASSLEGGAISRPDTQYF. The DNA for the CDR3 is TGTGCCAGCAGTTTAGAAGGCGGGGCAATCTCTAGACCAGATACGCAGTATTTT.

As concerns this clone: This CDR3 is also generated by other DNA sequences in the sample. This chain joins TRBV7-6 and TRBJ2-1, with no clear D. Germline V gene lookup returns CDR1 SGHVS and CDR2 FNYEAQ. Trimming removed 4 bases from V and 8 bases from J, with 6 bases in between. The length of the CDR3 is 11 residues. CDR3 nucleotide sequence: TGTGCCAGCAGCTCCTTAGATGAGCAGTTCTTC. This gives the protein CASSSLDEQFF. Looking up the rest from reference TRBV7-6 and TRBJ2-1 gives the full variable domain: GAGVSQSPRYKVTKRGQDVALRCDPISGHVSLYWYRQALGQGPEFLTYFNYEAQQDKSGLPNDRFSAERPEGSISTLTIQRTEQRDSAMYRCASSSLDEQFFGPGTRLTVL.

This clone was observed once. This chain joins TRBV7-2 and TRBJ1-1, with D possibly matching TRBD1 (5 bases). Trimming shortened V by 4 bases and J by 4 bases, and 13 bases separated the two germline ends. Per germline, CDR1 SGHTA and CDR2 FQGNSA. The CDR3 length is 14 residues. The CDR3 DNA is TGTGCCAGCAGCTCGCGGGGGTTGATCACTGAAGCTTTCTTT. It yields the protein CASSSRGLITEAFF.

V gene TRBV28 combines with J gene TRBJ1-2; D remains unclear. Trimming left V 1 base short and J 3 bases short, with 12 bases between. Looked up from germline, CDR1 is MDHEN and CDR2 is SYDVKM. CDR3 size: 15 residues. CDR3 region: CASSLFPPDDYGYTF. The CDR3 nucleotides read TGTGCCAGCAGTTTATTCCCGCCGGATGACTATGGCTACACCTTC.

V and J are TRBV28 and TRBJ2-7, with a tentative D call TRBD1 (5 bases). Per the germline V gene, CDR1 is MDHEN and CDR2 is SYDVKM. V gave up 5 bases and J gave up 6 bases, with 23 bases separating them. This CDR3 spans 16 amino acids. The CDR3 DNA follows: TGTGCCAGCAGTCCAACCCGGCCAGGGCCTAGGAGCGAGCAGTACTTC. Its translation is CASSPTRPGPRSEQYF.

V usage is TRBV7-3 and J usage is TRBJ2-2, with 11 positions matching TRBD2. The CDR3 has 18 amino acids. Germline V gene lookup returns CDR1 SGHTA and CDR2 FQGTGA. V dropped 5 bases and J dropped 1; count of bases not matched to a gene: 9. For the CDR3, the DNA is TGTGCCAGCAGCCGGCGCGGACTAGCGGGTGGGAACACCGGGGAGCTGTTTTTT. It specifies CASSRRGLAGGNTGELFF.

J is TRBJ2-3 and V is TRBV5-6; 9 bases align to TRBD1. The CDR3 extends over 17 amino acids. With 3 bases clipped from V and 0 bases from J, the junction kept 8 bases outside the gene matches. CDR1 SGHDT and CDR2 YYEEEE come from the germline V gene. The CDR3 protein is CASSSPGTGYSTDTQYF. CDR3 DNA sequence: TGTGCCAGCAGCTCTCCCGGGACAGGGTATAGCACAGATACGCAGTATTTT.

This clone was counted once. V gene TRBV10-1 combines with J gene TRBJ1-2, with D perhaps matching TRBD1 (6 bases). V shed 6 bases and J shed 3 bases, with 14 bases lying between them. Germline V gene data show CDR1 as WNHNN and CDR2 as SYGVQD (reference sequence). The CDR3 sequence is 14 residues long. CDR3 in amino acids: CASRPQGIHYGYTF. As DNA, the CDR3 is TGCGCCAGCAGACCACAGGGAATCCACTATGGCTACACCTTC.

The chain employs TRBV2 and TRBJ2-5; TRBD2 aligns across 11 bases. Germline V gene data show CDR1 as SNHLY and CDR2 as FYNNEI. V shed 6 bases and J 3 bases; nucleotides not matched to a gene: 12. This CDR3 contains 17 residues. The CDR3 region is CASSPSRGTSGEETQYF. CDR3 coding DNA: TGTGCCAGCAGCCCCTCCCGGGGGACTAGCGGTGAAGAGACCCAGTACTTC.

CDR3 loop: CASSQGRTGIYEQYF. The CDR3 DNA reads TGTGCCAGCAGCCAAGGTCGAACTGGGATCTACGAGCAGTACTTC. The chain uses TRBV14 and TRBJ2-7; D unclear. Trimming stripped 1 base from V and 3 bases from J, with 13 bases between. CDR1 and CDR2 (germline): SGHDN, FVKESK. The CDR3 length is 15 residues.

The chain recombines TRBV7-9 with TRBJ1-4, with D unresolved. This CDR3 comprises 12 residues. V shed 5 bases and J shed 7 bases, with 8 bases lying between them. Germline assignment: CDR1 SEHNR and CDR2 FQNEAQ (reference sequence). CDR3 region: CASSRTVEKLFF. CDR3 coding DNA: TGTGCCAGCAGCCGGACGGTTGAAAAACTGTTTTTT. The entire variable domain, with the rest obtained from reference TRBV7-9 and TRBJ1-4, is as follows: DTGVSQNPRHKITKRGQNVTFRCDPISEHNRLYWYRQTLGQGPEFLTYFQNEAQLEKSRLLSDRFSAERPKGSFSTLEIQRTEQGDSAMYLCASSRTVEKLFFGSGTQLSVL.

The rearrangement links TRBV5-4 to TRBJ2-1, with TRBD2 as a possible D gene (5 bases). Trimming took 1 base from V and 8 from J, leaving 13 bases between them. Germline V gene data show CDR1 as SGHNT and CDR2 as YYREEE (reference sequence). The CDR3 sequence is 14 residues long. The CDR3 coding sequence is TGTGCCAGCAGCTTGACGGGGAGCGACGATGAGCAGTTCTTC. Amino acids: CASSLTGSDDEQFF.

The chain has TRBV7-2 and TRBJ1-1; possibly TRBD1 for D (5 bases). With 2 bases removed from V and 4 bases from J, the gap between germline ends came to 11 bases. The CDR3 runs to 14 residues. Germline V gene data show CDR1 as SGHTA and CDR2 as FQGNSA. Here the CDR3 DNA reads TGTGCCAGCAGCTTAATTGGGACGGTCACTGAAGCTTTCTTT. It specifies CASSLIGTVTEAFF.

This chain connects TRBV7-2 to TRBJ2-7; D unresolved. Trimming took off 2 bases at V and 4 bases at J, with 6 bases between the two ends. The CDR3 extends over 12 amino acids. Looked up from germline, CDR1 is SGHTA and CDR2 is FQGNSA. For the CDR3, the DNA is TGTGCCAGCAGCTTAAGTGTTTACGAGCAGTACTTC. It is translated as CASSLSVYEQYF.

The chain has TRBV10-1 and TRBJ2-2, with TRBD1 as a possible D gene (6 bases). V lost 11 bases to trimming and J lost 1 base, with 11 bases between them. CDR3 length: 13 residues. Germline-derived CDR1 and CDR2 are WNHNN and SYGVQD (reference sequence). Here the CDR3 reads CAGSTGNTGELFF. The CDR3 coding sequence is TGCGCCGGATCGACAGGGAACACCGGGGAGCTGTTTTTT.

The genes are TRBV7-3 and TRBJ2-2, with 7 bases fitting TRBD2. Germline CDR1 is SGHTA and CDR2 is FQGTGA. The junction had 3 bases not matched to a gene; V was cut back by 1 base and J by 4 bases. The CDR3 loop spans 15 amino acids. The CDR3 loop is CASSLRLAGTGELFF. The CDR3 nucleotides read TGTGCCAGCAGCTTAAGACTAGCTGGCACCGGGGAGCTGTTTTTT.

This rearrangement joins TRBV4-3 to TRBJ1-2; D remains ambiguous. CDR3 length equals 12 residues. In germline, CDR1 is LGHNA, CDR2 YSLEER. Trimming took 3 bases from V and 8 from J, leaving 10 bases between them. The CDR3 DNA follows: TGCGCCAGCAGCCACGCGGGATCCGGCTACACCTTC. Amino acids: CASSHAGSGYTF.

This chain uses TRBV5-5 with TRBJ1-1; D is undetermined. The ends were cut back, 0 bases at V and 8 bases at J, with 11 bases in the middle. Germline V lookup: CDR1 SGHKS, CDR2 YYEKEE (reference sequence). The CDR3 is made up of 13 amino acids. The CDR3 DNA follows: TGTGCCAGCAGCTTGGCCCCATCGGGGGAAGCTTTCTTT. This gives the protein CASSLAPSGEAFF.

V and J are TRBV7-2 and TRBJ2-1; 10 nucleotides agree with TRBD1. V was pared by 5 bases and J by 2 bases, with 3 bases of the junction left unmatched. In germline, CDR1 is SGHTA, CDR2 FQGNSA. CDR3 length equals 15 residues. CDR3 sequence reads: CASSLDRGTYNEQFF. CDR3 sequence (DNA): TGTGCCAGCAGCCTGGACAGGGGGACCTACAATGAGCAGTTCTTC.

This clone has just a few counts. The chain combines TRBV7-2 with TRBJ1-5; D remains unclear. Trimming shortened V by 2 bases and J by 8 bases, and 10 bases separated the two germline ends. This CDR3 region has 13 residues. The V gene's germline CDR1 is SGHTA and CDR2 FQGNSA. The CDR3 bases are TGTGCCAGCAGCTTAAATTCGGGAGAGCCCCAGCATTTT. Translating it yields CASSLNSGEPQHF.

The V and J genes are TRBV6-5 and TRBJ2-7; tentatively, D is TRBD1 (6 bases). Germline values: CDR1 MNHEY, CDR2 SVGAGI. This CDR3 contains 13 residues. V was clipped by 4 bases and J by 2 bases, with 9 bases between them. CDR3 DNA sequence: TGTGCCAGCAGTTCACAGGGACCCTACGAGCAGTACTTC. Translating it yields CASSSQGPYEQYF.

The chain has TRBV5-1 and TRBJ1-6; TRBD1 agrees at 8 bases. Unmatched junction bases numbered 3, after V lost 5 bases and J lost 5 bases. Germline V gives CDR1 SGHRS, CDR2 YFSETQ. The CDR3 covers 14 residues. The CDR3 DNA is TGCGCCAGCAGTCGACAGGGGAATAATTCACCCCTCCACTTT. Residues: CASSRQGNNSPLHF.

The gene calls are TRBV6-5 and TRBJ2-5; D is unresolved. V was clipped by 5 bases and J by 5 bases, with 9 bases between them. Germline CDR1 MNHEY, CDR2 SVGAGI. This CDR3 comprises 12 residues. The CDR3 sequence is CASSAQQETQYF. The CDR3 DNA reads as TGTGCCAGCAGTGCTCAACAGGAGACCCAGTACTTC.